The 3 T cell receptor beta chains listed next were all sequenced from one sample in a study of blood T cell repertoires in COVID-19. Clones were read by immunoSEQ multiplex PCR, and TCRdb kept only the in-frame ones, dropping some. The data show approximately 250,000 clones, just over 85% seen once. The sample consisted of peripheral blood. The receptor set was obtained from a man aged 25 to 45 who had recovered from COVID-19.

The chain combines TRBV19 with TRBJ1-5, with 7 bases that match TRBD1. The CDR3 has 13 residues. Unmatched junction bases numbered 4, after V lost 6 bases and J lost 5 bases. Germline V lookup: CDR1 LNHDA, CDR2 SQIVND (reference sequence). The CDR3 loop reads CASRKQGYQPQHF. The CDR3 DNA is TGTGCCAGTAGGAAACAGGGGTATCAGCCCCAGCATTTT.

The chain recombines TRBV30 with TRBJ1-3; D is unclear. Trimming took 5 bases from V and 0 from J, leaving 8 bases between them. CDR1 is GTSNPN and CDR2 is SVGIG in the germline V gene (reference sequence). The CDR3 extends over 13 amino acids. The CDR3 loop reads CAWERSSGNTIYF. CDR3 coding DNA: TGTGCCTGGGAGAGGAGCTCTGGAAACACCATATATTTT.

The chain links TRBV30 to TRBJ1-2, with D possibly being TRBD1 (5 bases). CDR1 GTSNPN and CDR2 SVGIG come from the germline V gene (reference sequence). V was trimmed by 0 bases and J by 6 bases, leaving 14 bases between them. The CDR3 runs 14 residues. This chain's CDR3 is CAWSVGQGSHGYTF. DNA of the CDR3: TGTGCCTGGAGTGTGGGGCAGGGAAGCCATGGCTACACCTTC.